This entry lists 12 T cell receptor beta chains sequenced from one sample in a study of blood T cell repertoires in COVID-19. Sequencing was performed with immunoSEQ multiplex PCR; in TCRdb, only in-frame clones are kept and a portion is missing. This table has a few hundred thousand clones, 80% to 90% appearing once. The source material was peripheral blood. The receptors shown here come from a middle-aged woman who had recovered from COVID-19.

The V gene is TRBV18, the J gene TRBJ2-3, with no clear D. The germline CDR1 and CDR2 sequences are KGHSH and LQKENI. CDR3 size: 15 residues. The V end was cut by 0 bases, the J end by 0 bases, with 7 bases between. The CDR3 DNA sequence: TGTGCCAGCTCACCACCGTCACAGAGCACAGATACGCAGTATTTT. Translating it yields CASSPPSQSTDTQYF. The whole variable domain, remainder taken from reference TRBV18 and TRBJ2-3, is NAGVMQNPRHLVRRRGQEARLRCSPMKGHSHVYWYRQLPEEGLKFMVYLQKENIIDESGMPKERFSAEFPKEGPSILRIQQVVRGDSAAYFCASSPPSQSTDTQYFGPGTRLTVL.

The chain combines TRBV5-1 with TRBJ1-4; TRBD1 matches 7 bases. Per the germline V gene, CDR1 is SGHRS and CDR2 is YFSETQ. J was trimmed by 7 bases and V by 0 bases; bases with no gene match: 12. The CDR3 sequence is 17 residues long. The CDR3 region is CASSLGDREDLGEKLFF. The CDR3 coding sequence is TGCGCCAGCAGCTTGGGAGACAGGGAGGATTTAGGTGAAAAACTGTTTTTT.

The CDR3, as DNA: TGTGCCAGCAGCCTCTTAGGGGTTAGAAACTATGGCTACACCTTC. This translates into CASSLLGVRNYGYTF. The chain carries TRBV3-1 (or the pseudogene TRBV3-2) and TRBJ1-2, with D maybe TRBD1 (5 bases). This CDR3 contains 15 residues. Germline V gene sequence: CDR1 LGHDT, CDR2 YNNKEL (reference sequence). V was trimmed by 4 bases and J by 2 bases, leaving 14 bases between them.

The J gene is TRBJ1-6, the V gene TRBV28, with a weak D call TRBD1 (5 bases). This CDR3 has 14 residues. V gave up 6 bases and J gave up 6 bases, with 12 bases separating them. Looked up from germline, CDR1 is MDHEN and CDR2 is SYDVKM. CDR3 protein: CASRRGGTNSPLHF. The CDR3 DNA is TGTGCCAGCAGGCGGGGGGGGACTAATTCACCCCTCCACTTT. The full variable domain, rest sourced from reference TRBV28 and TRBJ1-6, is DVKVTQSSRYLVKRTGEKVFLECVQDMDHENMFWYRQDPGLGLRLIYFSYDVKMKEKGDIPEGYSVSREKKERFSLILESASTNQTSMYLCASRRGGTNSPLHFGNGTRLTVT.

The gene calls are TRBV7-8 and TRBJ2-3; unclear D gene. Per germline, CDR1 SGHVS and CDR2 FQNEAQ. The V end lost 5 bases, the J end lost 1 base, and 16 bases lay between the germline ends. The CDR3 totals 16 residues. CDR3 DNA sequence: TGTGCCAGCAGCCCGTTACAGTCGATTGGCACAGATACGCAGTATTTT. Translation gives CASSPLQSIGTDTQYF.

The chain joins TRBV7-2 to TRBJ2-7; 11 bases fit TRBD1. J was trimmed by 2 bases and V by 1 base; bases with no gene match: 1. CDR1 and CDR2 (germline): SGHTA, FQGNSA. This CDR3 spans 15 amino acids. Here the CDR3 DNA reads TGTGCCAGCAGCTTAGGGGGACAGGGGGCCTACGAGCAGTACTTC. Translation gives CASSLGGQGAYEQYF.

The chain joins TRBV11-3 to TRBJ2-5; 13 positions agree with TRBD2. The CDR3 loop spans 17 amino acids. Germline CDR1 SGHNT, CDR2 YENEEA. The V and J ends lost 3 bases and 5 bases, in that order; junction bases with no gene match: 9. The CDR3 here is CASSLDPLAGGPETQYF. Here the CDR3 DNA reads TGTGCCAGCAGCTTGGACCCACTAGCGGGGGGGCCGGAGACCCAGTACTTC.

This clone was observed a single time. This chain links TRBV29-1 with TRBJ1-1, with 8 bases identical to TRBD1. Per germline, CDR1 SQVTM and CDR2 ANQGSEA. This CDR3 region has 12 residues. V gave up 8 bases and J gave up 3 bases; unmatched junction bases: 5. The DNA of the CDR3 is TGCAGCTCGGACAGGGCAGACACTGAAGCTTTCTTT. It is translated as CSSDRADTEAFF.

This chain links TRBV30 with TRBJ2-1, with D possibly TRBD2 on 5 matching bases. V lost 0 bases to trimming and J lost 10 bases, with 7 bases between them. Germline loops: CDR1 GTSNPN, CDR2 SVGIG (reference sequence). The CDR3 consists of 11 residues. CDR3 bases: TGTGCCTGGAGTGTACTAGGAGAGCAGTTCTTC. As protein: CAWSVLGEQFF.

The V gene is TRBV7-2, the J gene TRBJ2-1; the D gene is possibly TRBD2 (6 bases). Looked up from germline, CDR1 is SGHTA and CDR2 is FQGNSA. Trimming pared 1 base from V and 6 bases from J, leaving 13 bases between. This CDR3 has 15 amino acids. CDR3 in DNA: TGTGCCAGCAGCTTAGTAGACGGGGGTGCCAATGAGCAGTTCTTC. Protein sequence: CASSLVDGGANEQFF. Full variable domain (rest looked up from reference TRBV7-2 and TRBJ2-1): GAGVSQSPSNKVTEKGKDVELRCDPISGHTALYWYRQSLGQGLEFLIYFQGNSAPDKSGLPSDRFSAERTGGSVSTLTIQRTQQEDSAVYLCASSLVDGGANEQFFGPGTRLTVL.

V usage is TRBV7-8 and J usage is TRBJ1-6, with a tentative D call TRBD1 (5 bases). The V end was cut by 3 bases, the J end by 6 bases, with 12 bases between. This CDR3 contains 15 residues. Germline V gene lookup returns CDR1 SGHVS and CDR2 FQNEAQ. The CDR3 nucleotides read TGTGCCAGCAGCTTCTCCAGGGTTGGTAATTCACCCCTCCACTTT. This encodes CASSFSRVGNSPLHF.

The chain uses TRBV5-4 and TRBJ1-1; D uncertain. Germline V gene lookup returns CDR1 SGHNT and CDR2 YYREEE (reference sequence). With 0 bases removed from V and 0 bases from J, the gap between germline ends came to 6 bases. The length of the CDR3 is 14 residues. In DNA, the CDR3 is TGTGCCAGCAGCTTGGAGCGAGTGAACACTGAAGCTTTCTTT. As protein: CASSLERVNTEAFF.